One sample yielded the 27 T cell receptor beta chains listed below, sequenced in a study of beta chain features in type 1 diabetes. Points from the study as a whole: People with Type 1 diabetes carried modestly yet significantly shorter TCRB CDR3s in all four CD4+ subsets.

The whole isolated RNA underwent reverse transcription, so sequencing captured expressed TCRB transcripts. Data came from immunoSEQ multiplex PCR; TCRdb stores just in-frame clones and leaves some out. The sample lists about 160,000 clones; about 8.1% were seen once. Their antigens remain unidentified. Sample: central memory CD4+ T cells from blood. Receptor source: a woman between 18 and 29 years old with type 1 diabetes.

This clone appeared a few times. The chain employs TRBV7-6 and TRBJ2-5, with 7 bases identical to TRBD1. This CDR3 is 14 amino acids long. Losses at the gene ends were 5 bases for V and 3 bases for J; bases not matched to a gene: 6. Per germline, CDR1 SGHVS and CDR2 FNYEAQ. The CDR3 here is CASSHRGREETQYF. Written as DNA, the CDR3 is TGTGCCAGCAGCCACAGGGGAAGGGAAGAGACCCAGTACTTC.

This clone was seen more than once but under ten times. The rearrangement joins TRBV6-6 to TRBJ2-5, with a possible D match to TRBD2 (5 bases). V lost 0 bases to trimming and J lost 4 bases, with 12 bases between them. This CDR3 has 15 residues. CDR1 and CDR2 (germline): MNHNY, SVGAGI (reference sequence). CDR3 DNA: TGTGCCAGCAGTTACTCGATGGCGGGTCTAGAGACCCAGTACTTC. Translated, it gives CASSYSMAGLETQYF.

In this sample, this clone turned up a few times. For the CDR3, the DNA is TGCGCCAGCAGCCCGACGACTAGCGCCGGGGGAGAGCAGTACTTC. As protein: CASSPTTSAGGEQYF. The J gene is TRBJ2-7, the V gene TRBV5-1; 8 nucleotides match TRBD2. The germline CDR1 and CDR2 sequences are SGHRS and YFSETQ. The J segment lost 7 bases and the V segment lost 4 bases, leaving 13 bases of the junction unmatched. The CDR3 consists of 15 residues.

The chain couples TRBV6-6 to TRBJ1-2; D perhaps matches TRBD1 (5 bases). The V gene's germline CDR1 is MNHNY and CDR2 SVGAGI (reference sequence). The CDR3 contains 13 residues. V was clipped by 4 bases and J by 8 bases, with 14 bases between them. The CDR3 here is CASSSQGSVGYTF. DNA of the CDR3: TGTGCCAGCAGTTCCCAGGGTTCGGTGGGCTACACCTTC.

This rearrangement joins TRBV7-2 to TRBJ1-2; D unclear. Trimming pared 5 bases from V and 4 bases from J, leaving 17 bases between. Germline V gene lookup returns CDR1 SGHTA and CDR2 FQGNSA. The CDR3 runs to 15 residues. This CDR3 is CASSRTTSEGYGYTF. The CDR3 bases are TGTGCCAGCAGCAGAACGACCTCAGAGGGCTATGGCTACACCTTC. The full variable domain, rest sourced from reference TRBV7-2 and TRBJ1-2, is GAGVSQSPSNKVTEKGKDVELRCDPISGHTALYWYRQSLGQGLEFLIYFQGNSAPDKSGLPSDRFSAERTGGSVSTLTIQRTQQEDSAVYLCASSRTTSEGYGYTFGSGTRLTVV.

The chain is built from TRBV6-6 and TRBJ1-2; D is possibly TRBD1 (6 bases). CDR3 length equals 15 residues. Germline assignment: CDR1 MNHNY and CDR2 SVGAGI (reference sequence). The ends were cut back, 6 bases at V and 2 bases at J, with 16 bases in the middle. The CDR3 DNA reads as TGTGCCAGCAGGCTTACCAAACAGGGCAACTATGGCTACACCTTC. It codes for CASRLTKQGNYGYTF.

This clone was counted a few times. This chain connects TRBV7-2 to TRBJ1-1; D might be TRBD1 (6 bases). Germline V CDR1 and CDR2: SGHTA, FQGNSA. The CDR3 runs to 13 residues. The V end lost 5 bases, the J end lost 4 bases, and 11 bases lay between the germline ends. The CDR3 loop is CASSRDTITEAFF. In DNA, the CDR3 is TGTGCCAGCAGCCGGGACACCATCACTGAAGCTTTCTTT.

The chain combines TRBV4-1 with TRBJ2-3; the match to TRBD2 covers 9 bases. With 2 bases clipped from V and 2 bases from J, the junction kept 5 bases outside the gene matches. The CDR3 loop spans 16 amino acids. The germline V gene has CDR1 MGHRA and CDR2 YSYEKL. CDR3 region: CASSQNPSGDTDTQYF. In nucleotides, the CDR3 is TGCGCCAGCAGCCAAAACCCTAGCGGGGACACAGATACGCAGTATTTT.

V gene TRBV7-2 combines with J gene TRBJ2-3; tentatively, D is TRBD1 (6 bases). The CDR3 runs 15 residues. The germline V and J ends were trimmed by 5 bases and 6 bases, with 18 bases remaining between them. Germline V gives CDR1 SGHTA, CDR2 FQGNSA. CDR3 sequence: CASSPASRGLDTQYF. The CDR3 DNA is TGTGCCAGCAGCCCCGCCTCCAGGGGTCTGGATACGCAGTATTTT.

This clone was seen repeatedly, ten times or more. This chain joins TRBV2 and TRBJ2-2; 9 bases fit TRBD1. This CDR3 has 14 amino acids. Trimming removed 8 bases from V and 7 bases from J; junction bases left unmatched: 8. Germline V gene data show CDR1 as SNHLY and CDR2 as FYNNEI. The CDR3 sequence is CASGSQGAGGELFF. In nucleotides, the CDR3 is TGTGCCAGCGGATCACAGGGGGCGGGCGGGGAGCTGTTTTTT.

V is TRBV27 and J is TRBJ2-7; D unclear. Trimming took 8 bases from V and 2 from J, leaving 13 bases between them. The CDR3 extends over 13 amino acids. CDR1 is MNHEY, CDR2 SMNVEV, per germline (reference sequence). As DNA, the CDR3 is TGTGCCAGCTCAGGCCGACCTGCCTACGAGCAGTACTTC. Translated, it gives CASSGRPAYEQYF.

This clone was observed many times. The chain links TRBV6-6 to TRBJ1-3; TRBD1 is a possible D gene (6 bases). Germline V gene sequence: CDR1 MNHNY, CDR2 SVGAGI (reference sequence). Trimming removed 4 bases at V and 4 bases at J, with 8 bases between. CDR3 length: 13 residues. CDR3: CASSSTGGNTIYF. In nucleotides, the CDR3 is TGTGCCAGCAGTTCGACAGGCGGAAACACCATATATTTT.

This rearrangement joins TRBV5-1 to TRBJ2-3, with D tentatively TRBD2 (6 bases). The CDR3 loop spans 17 amino acids. V dropped 1 base and J dropped 1 base, with 16 bases sitting between them. CDR1 is SGHRS, CDR2 YFSETQ, per germline. As DNA, the CDR3 is TGCGCCAGCAGCTTGATGGGGGGAGTCTGGGGCACAGATACGCAGTATTTT. This gives the protein CASSLMGGVWGTDTQYF.

The V call is TRBV7-2, the J call TRBJ2-7, with D maybe TRBD2 (5 bases). The germline V gene encodes CDR1 SGHTA and CDR2 FQGNSA. The germline V and J ends were trimmed by 7 bases and 0 bases, with 16 bases remaining between them. This CDR3 contains 15 residues. This chain's CDR3 is CASTVDTGSSYEQYF. In DNA form, the CDR3 reads TGTGCCAGCACCGTCGACACGGGGAGCTCCTACGAGCAGTACTTC.

This clone has just a few counts. The chain uses TRBV4-3 and TRBJ2-7, with TRBD2 as a possible D gene (6 bases). The CDR3 has 15 amino acids. Germline CDR1 LGHNA, CDR2 YSLEER. Trimming took off 0 bases at V and 3 bases at J, with 12 bases between the two ends. CDR3 region: CASSQDRGGFYEQYF. CDR3 coding DNA: TGCGCCAGCAGCCAAGATAGAGGAGGGTTCTACGAGCAGTACTTC.

This clone was seen more than once but under ten times. V and J are TRBV7-2 and TRBJ2-1; D may be TRBD2 (6 bases). This CDR3 spans 15 amino acids. The germline V and J ends were trimmed by 2 bases and 4 bases, with 12 bases remaining between them. Germline-derived CDR1 and CDR2 are SGHTA and FQGNSA. The CDR3 DNA follows: TGTGCCAGCAGCTTAATGGGGGGACTGTACAATGAGCAGTTCTTC. Translating gives CASSLMGGLYNEQFF.

This clone has a handful of counts. The chain has TRBV5-6 and TRBJ2-3; TRBD2 aligns across 11 bases. Unmatched junction bases numbered 7, after V lost 2 bases and J lost 5 bases. The CDR3 has 16 amino acids. Germline CDR1 SGHDT, CDR2 YYEEEE. The chain's CDR3 is CASSFVTSGGGDTQYF. The CDR3 DNA reads as TGTGCCAGCAGCTTCGTAACTAGCGGGGGAGGAGATACGCAGTATTTT.

This clone was seen more than once but under ten times. The chain employs TRBV7-2 and TRBJ2-7; D gene ambiguous. The CDR3 is made up of 11 amino acids. Trimming pared 4 bases from V and 6 bases from J, leaving 7 bases between. Germline CDR1 is SGHTA and CDR2 is FQGNSA. Written as DNA, the CDR3 is TGTGCCAGCAGCTCCCCTAGCGAGCAGTACTTC. Encoded protein: CASSSPSEQYF.

This clone has just a few counts. This chain links TRBV7-6 with TRBJ1-1, with D perhaps matching TRBD1 (5 bases). CDR1 is SGHVS, CDR2 FNYEAQ, per germline. V was shortened by 5 bases and J by 5 bases, with 12 bases between the two germline ends. This CDR3 region has 13 residues. CDR3 DNA: TGTGCCAGCAGCCCTGGACGGGGGACTGAAGCTTTCTTT. Its translation is CASSPGRGTEAFF. Using reference TRBV7-6 and TRBJ1-1 for the parts outside the CDR3, the full variable domain is GAGVSQSPRYKVTKRGQDVALRCDPISGHVSLYWYRQALGQGPEFLTYFNYEAQQDKSGLPNDRFSAERPEGSISTLTIQRTEQRDSAMYRCASSPGRGTEAFFGQGTRLTVV.

There are a few counts of this clone. The chain combines TRBV10-3 with TRBJ2-5; 7 bases map to TRBD1. The CDR3 consists of 12 residues. Germline assignment: CDR1 ENHRY and CDR2 SYGVKD. V trimming: 10 bases; J trimming: 5 bases; junction bases outside the gene matches: 7. The CDR3 DNA follows: TGTGCCACCTCAGGGGGTTCGGAGACCCAGTACTTC. It is translated as CATSGGSETQYF.

This clone was picked up a small number of times. DNA for the CDR3: TGTGCCATCAGTGAGTTGGGACAGGGATTGTTCTTC. This sequence encodes CAISELGQGLFF. The chain joins TRBV10-3 to TRBJ2-1, with 9 bases that match TRBD1. The CDR3 loop spans 12 amino acids. Germline CDR1 ENHRY, CDR2 SYGVKD. The V and J ends lost 1 base and 15 bases, in that order; junction bases with no gene match: 4.

The chain joins TRBV27 to TRBJ2-5; D is undetermined. CDR1 and CDR2 from the germline V gene are MNHEY and SMNVEV (reference sequence). The V end lost 3 bases, the J end lost 0 bases, and 5 bases lay between the germline ends. The CDR3 consists of 13 residues. This CDR3 is CASSFTDQETQYF. The CDR3 coding sequence is TGTGCCAGCAGTTTTACAGACCAAGAGACCCAGTACTTC.

The V gene is TRBV7-9, the J gene TRBJ2-7, with no clear D. The CDR3 consists of 13 residues. The V gene lost 3 bases and the J gene lost 3 bases, with 9 bases spanning the gap. Germline loops: CDR1 SEHNR, CDR2 FQNEAQ (reference sequence). CDR3 sequence reads: CASSLTPNYEQYF. The CDR3 nucleotides read TGTGCCAGCAGCTTGACTCCAAACTACGAGCAGTACTTC.

This clone was seen many times. This chain uses TRBV23-1 with TRBJ2-4; D remains unclear. TRBV23-1 is noted as an ORF with a role that remains uncertain. The CDR3 spans 11 residues. The V end was cut by 9 bases, the J end by 0 bases, with 3 bases between. Here the CDR3 reads CARLAKNIQYF. CDR3 bases: TGCGCCAGACTAGCCAAAAACATTCAGTACTTC.

V and J are TRBV7-9 and TRBJ2-1; TRBD1 matches 7 bases. V trimming: 1 base; J trimming: 4 bases; junction bases outside the gene matches: 4. CDR1 and CDR2 from the germline V gene are SEHNR and FQNEAQ (reference sequence). The CDR3 has 15 amino acids. The CDR3 region has the DNA TGTGCCAGCAGCTTAGAGGGACAGATTTACAATGAGCAGTTCTTC. Amino acids: CASSLEGQIYNEQFF. The whole variable domain, filled in from reference TRBV7-9 and TRBJ2-1, reads DTGVSQNPRHKITKRGQNVTFRCDPISEHNRLYWYRQTLGQGPEFLTYFQNEAQLEKSRLLSDRFSAERPKGSFSTLEIQRTEQGDSAMYLCASSLEGQIYNEQFFGPGTRLTVL.

Only a few counts were recorded for this clone. The chain couples TRBV20-1 to TRBJ2-7; a weak D match, TRBD1 (5 bases). The CDR3 consists of 11 residues. Trimming took 4 bases from V and 4 from J, leaving 8 bases between them. Germline V lookup: CDR1 DFQATT, CDR2 SNEGSKA (reference sequence). The CDR3 is CSATTEYEQYF. As DNA, the CDR3 is TGCAGTGCTACGACAGAGTACGAGCAGTACTTC.

This clone has only a few counts. The chain carries TRBV4-2 and TRBJ2-7, with TRBD1 matching over 8 bases. From germline, CDR1 is LGHNA and CDR2 YNFKEQ. The CDR3 is 13 residues long. Germline trimming cut 8 bases from V and 5 bases from J; bases unmatched to any gene: 8. CDR3 protein: CASGRQGSDEQYF. The CDR3 DNA sequence: TGTGCCAGCGGGAGACAGGGGTCGGACGAGCAGTACTTC.